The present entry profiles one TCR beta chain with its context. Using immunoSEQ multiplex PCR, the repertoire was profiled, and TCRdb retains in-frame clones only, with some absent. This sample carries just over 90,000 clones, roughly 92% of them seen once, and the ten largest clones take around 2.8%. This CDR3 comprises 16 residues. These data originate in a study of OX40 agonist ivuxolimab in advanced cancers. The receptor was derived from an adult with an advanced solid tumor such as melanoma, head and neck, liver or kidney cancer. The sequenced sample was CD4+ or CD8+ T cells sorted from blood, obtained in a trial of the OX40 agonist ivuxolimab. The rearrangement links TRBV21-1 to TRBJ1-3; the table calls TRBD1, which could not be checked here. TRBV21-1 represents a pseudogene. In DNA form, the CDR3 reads TGTGCCAGCAGCAAAGACGGGACAGACTCTGGAAACACCATATATTTT. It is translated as CASSKDGTDSGNTIYF.